These T cell receptor beta chains were read from a single sample in a study of T cell responses to AZD1222 COVID-19 vaccine. The repertoire was sequenced with immunoSEQ multiplex PCR; TCRdb's copy has only in-frame clones and lacks some. The data show 150,000 to 200,000 clones, around 90% seen once. Sequenced here: peripheral blood, sampled on day 0 of AZD1222 vaccination. The receptors originated from an adult in good health. CDR3s include the opening cysteine and the closing phenylalanine or tryptophan. D genes are given only for firm matches. Expanded clones get a size class; other rows say once, few or many, or leave the size out.

V	D	J	size	DNA	CDR3
TRBV2	-	TRBJ1-1	-	TGTGCCAGCAGTGAAGCCAGACAGAGCGGAAACACTGAAGCTTTCTTT	CASSEARQSGNTEAFF
TRBV7-3	TRBD1	TRBJ2-5	-	TGTGCCAGCAGCCGGGACAGGGAGGAGACCCAGTACTTC	CASSRDREETQYF
TRBV27	TRBD1	TRBJ1-1	few	TGTGCCAGCAGCCGAGCCGGGACAGGGGGGCTTGAAGCTTTCTTT	CASSRAGTGGLEAFF
TRBV6-1	-	TRBJ2-7	-	TGTGCCAGCAGTGAAAGGTATAGTGGGGCGGCCTACGAGCAGTACTTC	CASSERYSGAAYEQYF
TRBV19	TRBD1	TRBJ1-1	-	TGTGCCAGTAGCAGACAGGGGGTTGTCTCTGAAGCTTTCTTT	CASSRQGVVSEAFF
TRBV19	-	TRBJ2-7	-	TGTGCCAGTAGTAGGGCAGGGGGGAGCTACGAGCAGTACTTC	CASSRAGGSYEQYF
TRBV28	-	TRBJ1-6	-	TGTGCCAGCAGTTTGCTGCTTCAGGGCGAGACATACTCCTATAATTCACCCCTCCACTTT	CASSLLLQGETYSYNSPLHF
TRBV6-6	TRBD1	TRBJ1-6	-	TGTGCCAGCAGTTCACACGACAGGGATAATTCACCCCTCCACTTT	CASSSHDRDNSPLHF
TRBV5-4	-	TRBJ1-5	-	TGTGCCAGCAGCTTGTTCAATCAGCCCCAGCATTTT	CASSLFNQPQHF
TRBV6-2/TRBV6-3	TRBD1	TRBJ2-7	-	TGTGCCAGCAGCCTCTCACAGGGGGGACCCTACGAGCAGTACTTC	CASSLSQGGPYEQYF
TRBV3-1/TRBV3-2	-	TRBJ2-4	-	TGTGCCAGCAGCCAAATCGGGGGTGGGACCAAAAACATTCAGTACTTC	CASSQIGGGTKNIQYF
TRBV5-1	TRBD1	TRBJ1-4	-	TGCGCCAGCAGCCCGGGACAGGGGAATGAAAAACTGTTTTTT	CASSPGQGNEKLFF
TRBV5-1	-	TRBJ2-7	-	TGCGCCAGCAGCTCGAACTACGAGCAGTACTTC	CASSSNYEQYF
TRBV4-1	-	TRBJ2-1	-	TGCGCCAGCAGCCAGGGAGCAAGTGAGCAGTTCTTC	CASSQGASEQFF
TRBV28	-	TRBJ2-2	-	TGTGCCAGCACCATTGGGGGGCAGATTGGCACCGGGGAGCTGTTTTTT	CASTIGGQIGTGELFF
TRBV7-9	-	TRBJ1-2	-	TGTGCCAGCAGACCCGGACCCGGAGATGGCTACACCTTC	CASRPGPGDGYTF
TRBV24-1	-	TRBJ2-1	once	TGTGCCACCAGTGATTCGGCGGGCAATGAGCAGTTCTTC	CATSDSAGNEQFF
TRBV10-1	-	TRBJ1-4	-	TGCGCCAGCAGTGAGTCGATCGATGAAAAACTGTTTTTT	CASSESIDEKLFF
TRBV29-1	-	TRBJ1-1	-	TGCAGCGTTCTAGACACTGAAGCTTTCTTT	CSVLDTEAFF
TRBV7-9	-	TRBJ2-3	-	TGTGCCAGCAGCTTATTCCAGGGCACAGATACGCAGTATTTT	CASSLFQGTDTQYF
TRBV5-6	-	TRBJ2-5	-	TGTGCCAGCAGCCAGACTAGGTGGGAGACCCAGTACTTC	CASSQTRWETQYF
TRBV29-1	TRBD1	TRBJ1-2	few	TGCAGCGTTCGCGAGGGACAGAGATCCCCCTATGGCTACACCTTC	CSVREGQRSPYGYTF
TRBV15	-	TRBJ1-5	-	TGTGCCACCAGCAGGGCCCCCTTCAATTATCAGCCCCAGCATTTT	CATSRAPFNYQPQHF
TRBV3-1/TRBV3-2	TRBD2	TRBJ2-3	-	TGTGCCAGCAGCCGGACTAGCGGGAGGGTCGGTGCAGATACGCAGTATTTT	CASSRTSGRVGADTQYF
TRBV28	-	TRBJ1-5	once	TGTGCCAGCAGTCCTCCGCTAGGGGTTCAGCCCCAGCATTTT	CASSPPLGVQPQHF
TRBV5-1	TRBD1	TRBJ2-2	-	TGCGCCAGCAGCCCGAGGCCTGACAGGGCTCCCGGGGAGCTGTTTTTT	CASSPRPDRAPGELFF
TRBV19	-	TRBJ2-1	-	TGTGCCAGTAGTGCCACGGCCTCAGGGCGGGCCTACAATGAGCAGTTCTTC	CASSATASGRAYNEQFF
TRBV30	-	TRBJ1-6	few	TGTGCCTGGGACCAAGGAAGTTCACCCCTCCACTTT	CAWDQGSSPLHF
TRBV6-9	TRBD1	TRBJ2-7	-	TGTGCCAGCACTTCGAGATCCCCCCGGGACAGGTGCCTTCTATTATCCTACGAGCAGTACTTC	CASTSRSPRDRCLLLSYEQYF
TRBV7-9	-	TRBJ2-7	-	TGTGCCAGCAGCCCCCGACCCTACGAGCAGTACTTC	CASSPRPYEQYF
TRBV21-1	-	TRBJ2-5	-	TGTGCCAGCAGTGGACAGGGGGCTAGGGAGACCCAGTACTTC	CASSGQGARETQYF
TRBV7-2	-	TRBJ1-4	-	TGTGCCAGCAGTTCCGGACAGACTAATGAAAAACTGTTTTTT	CASSSGQTNEKLFF
TRBV25-1	-	TRBJ2-3	once	TGTGCCAGCACCCGAGGCTCGGATACGCAGTATTTT	CASTRGSDTQYF
TRBV5-5	-	TRBJ1-4	-	TGTGCCAGCAGCCCCCAGGCGAGGGGAGGAATAGGGAAACTGTTTTTT	CASSPQARGGIGKLFF
TRBV12-3/TRBV12-4	-	TRBJ1-1	-	TGTGCCAGCAGTTCACAGATGAACACTGAAGCTTTCTTT	CASSSQMNTEAFF
TRBV4-1	TRBD2	TRBJ2-3	-	TGCGCCAGCAGCCAAGATTTCTTGGCTAGCGGACGAACAGATACGCAGTATTTT	CASSQDFLASGRTDTQYF
TRBV3-1/TRBV3-2	TRBD1	TRBJ2-2	-	TGTGCCAGCAGCCCTAGGACAGGGTCCACCGGGGAGCTGTTTTTT	CASSPRTGSTGELFF
TRBV11-2	-	TRBJ1-5	-	TGTGCCAGCAGCTTATCCCCTAATGAAGTCCAGCATTTT	CASSLSPNEVQHF
TRBV28	-	TRBJ2-7	-	TGTGCCAGCAGTTTTATTCGGCAGGGCGGCGAGCAGTACTTC	CASSFIRQGGEQYF
TRBV24-1	-	TRBJ2-2	-	TGTGCCACCAGTGATTTTAATTTGTCCGGGGAGCTGTTTTTT	CATSDFNLSGELFF
TRBV7-9	TRBD1	TRBJ1-2	-	TGTGCCAGCAGCCCAGGGACAGAGCTTCATGGCTACACCTTC	CASSPGTELHGYTF
TRBV7-9	-	TRBJ1-3	-	TGTGCCAGCAGTCCTCCTGGAAACACCATATATTTT	CASSPPGNTIYF
TRBV27	-	TRBJ2-5	-	TGTGCCAGCAGTTTAGTCCTAGCCCAGGAGACCCAGTACTTC	CASSLVLAQETQYF
TRBV6-2/TRBV6-3	TRBD1	TRBJ1-6	-	TGTGCCAGCAGTCGGCGGACAGGGCTACCCCTCCACTTT	CASSRRTGLPLHF
TRBV5-1	-	TRBJ1-2	-	TGCGCCAGCAGCTTTGTCGGATCCACTAACTATGGCTACACCTTC	CASSFVGSTNYGYTF
TRBV10-3	TRBD1	TRBJ2-2	-	TGTGCCATCAGTGCCATAACGGGACAGAGTTTCCGGGAGCTGTTTTTT	CAISAITGQSFRELFF